Listed below are T cell receptor beta chains from one sample, sequenced in a study of cytomegalovirus exposure and HLA in healthy donors. Only in-frame clones appear in the TCRdb table, and some are missing; sequencing was by immunoSEQ multiplex PCR. The sample holds about 160,000 clones; about four fifths are singletons and the top ten take around 13%. Sequences were obtained from PBMCs. Every receptor here comes from a woman between 50 and 59 years old in good health and CMV-seronegative. CDR3s leave out the opening cysteine and the closing phenylalanine or tryptophan.

>TRBV15
ATSRDQRHEQF
>TRBV4-1
ASSQDGWSNEKLF
>TRBV5-4
ASSLASGVNLYGYT
>TRBV7-9
ASQGVAGLQQY
>TRBV6-1
ASSEPPQNGDQPQH
>TRBV4-2
ASSQETSGGAYQETQY
>TRBV11-3
ASSLKRGMGQETQY
>TRBV11-2
ASSSSDRVTDTQY
>TRBV7-2
ASSLLRGHGYT
>TRBV7-9
ASSSAGREGYQETQY
>TRBV6-5
ASSLDRSYGYT
>TRBV5-1
ASSPGGPADTQY
>TRBV7-8
ASSPLLGESYEQY
>TRBV7-3
ASSSDTGELF
>TRBV2
ASSSLQGALEGYT
>TRBV27
ASSYKGQGAYGYT
>TRBV4-3
ASSQVYGGGAYNEQF
>TRBV12-5
ASGFGRGGGYT
>TRBV7-2
ASSTRPGEAF
>TRBV6-1
ASKRGEDSPLH
>TRBV28
ASSLYGGSGGYSNQPQH
>TRBV11-2
ASSLTDSANEQF
>TRBV25-1
ASSEGQGEKLF
>TRBV10-3
AIRETGEEQPQH
>TRBV6-6
ASRASGLVYGYT
>TRBV25-1
ASSVQSTDTQY
>TRBV2
ASSRDRAPDTQY
>TRBV7-9
ASSLGLGGTYNEQF
>TRBV11-3
ASSLTGAGELF
>TRBV5-1
ASSLGGQPPVETQY
>TRBV7-8
ASSLRGNGYT
>TRBV6-5
ASSYSRSSEAF
>TRBV4-2
ASSQVPGRGSYNEQF
>TRBV30
AWSVQVNTEAF
>TRBV27
ASSLRQGASSNQPQH
>TRBV5-4
ASSRGGTDSSYEQY
>TRBV16
ASSQSLPHLSSGANVLT
>TRBV18
ASSPGSGGSGETQY
>TRBV28
ASSSGQGYGYT
>TRBV18
ASSRDRDQPQH
>TRBV9
ASSVDNNYGYT
>TRBV7-2
ASSLERSGLNYGYT
>TRBV19
ASSTISGTVIGNTIY
>TRBV4-2
ASSPLLLANTGELF
>TRBV6-6
ASSNRGEEKLF